A selection of T cell receptor beta chains follows, all from one sample in a study of regulatory T cells in long-lasting Graves disease. One entry per CDR3 protein, called by TCRdb with MiXCR from the multiplex PCR reads. The sample carries roughly 350,000 distinct CDR3 sequences, around 15% recorded once. The same data also contributed to another study, on T cells in Graves' hyperthyroidism and ophthalmopathy.

The specimen comprised peripheral blood mononuclear cells (PBMCs), sampled at new diagnosis, from a patient treated with antithyroid drugs. The receptors were sampled from a woman between 18 and 29 years old with Graves disease. The CDR3 runs from the conserved cysteine through the conserved F or W. Fields, in order: V gene, clone size, J gene, D gene, CDR3 DNA, CDR3 protein. D genes are given only for firm matches. Clone size is shown for a subset of rows, as once, few, many or a class of expanded clone.

TRBV5-1	few	TRBJ2-6	TRBD1	TGCGCCAGCAGCGTGGGACAGGGATCCGGGGCCAACGTCCTGACTTTC	CASSVGQGSGANVLTF
TRBV20-1	-	TRBJ2-2	-	TGCAGTGCTAGAGGTCGGCAGGGCCGAAACACCGGGGAGCTGTTTTTT	CSARGRQGRNTGELFF
TRBV20-1	-	TRBJ2-3	TRBD1	TGCAGTGCTTCCACAGGGGGCTCGATGACAGATACGCAGTATTTT	CSASTGGSMTDTQYF
TRBV2	-	TRBJ2-1	-	TGTGCCAGCAGTGAACGGCGGGCCCCCTACAATGAGCAGTTCTTC	CASSERRAPYNEQFF
TRBV12-3/TRBV12-4	few	TRBJ2-6	-	TGTGCCAGCAGTCCAGGGCCTGGGGCCAACGTCCTGACTTTC	CASSPGPGANVLTF
TRBV6-1	-	TRBJ2-7	-	TGTGCCAGATCGGACGGACCCTCATACGAGCAGTACTTC	CARSDGPSYEQYF
TRBV2	many	TRBJ1-5	-	TGTGCCAGCAGTGAAGCGCGGCAGCCCCAGCATTTT	CASSEARQPQHF
TRBV2	many	TRBJ1-5	-	TGTGCCAGCAGTGTACTTCTGGGACGCACATTTAATCAGCCCCAGCATTTT	CASSVLLGRTFNQPQHF
TRBV5-1	-	TRBJ1-1	-	TGCGCCAGCTCTCGAGCTTTTTTGCCCACTGAAGCTTTCTTT	CASSRAFLPTEAFF
TRBV24-1	-	TRBJ2-2	TRBD1	TGTGCCACCAGCAGACCTACGACAGGGGGAGCCGGGGAGCTGTTTTTT	CATSRPTTGGAGELFF
TRBV6-2/TRBV6-3	many	TRBJ1-1	-	TGTGCCAGCAGTTATAGGTCGGGCAACAGGGTGTTTTATGGTAACACTGAAGCTTTCTTT	CASSYRSGNRVFYGNTEAFF
TRBV5-1	-	TRBJ1-3	-	TGCGCCAGCAGCTTAGGGAACTCTGGAAACACCATATATTTT	CASSLGNSGNTIYF
TRBV4-2	many	TRBJ2-5	-	TGTGCCAGCAGCCTGGGACAGGCTACGGGGGGAGAGACCCAGTACTTC	CASSLGQATGGETQYF
TRBV28	many	TRBJ2-5	TRBD2	TGTGCCCGCCGGAGGACTAGCGGGGGGGATTCAGAAGAGACCCAGTACTTC	CARRRTSGGDSEETQYF
TRBV11-2	-	TRBJ2-5	-	TGTGCCGGCAGCTCGCGGGAGACCCAGTACTTC	CAGSSRETQYF